The next 28 T cell receptor beta chains were all read from a single sample in a study of blood T cell repertoires in COVID-19. Assay used: immunoSEQ multiplex PCR; TCRdb lists only in-frame clones, some missing. Seen here are tens of thousands of clones, roughly 90% observed once, and the top ten hold roughly 2.5%. The material sequenced was peripheral blood. The source is a middle-aged man with COVID-19, enrolled during active disease.

This chain links TRBV5-1 with TRBJ1-1; TRBD1 aligns across 7 bases. Per the germline V gene, CDR1 is SGHRS and CDR2 is YFSETQ. This CDR3 has 15 residues. J gave up 5 bases and V 6 bases, and 13 bases lay outside the gene matches. The CDR3 DNA is TGCGCCAGCAATCGGGCAGGGGGAGAGGGTACTGAAGCTTTCTTT. Translation: CASNRAGGEGTEAFF. Full variable domain (outside the CDR3, taken from reference TRBV5-1 and TRBJ1-1): KAGVTQTPRYLIKTRGQQVTLSCSPISGHRSVSWYQQTPGQGLQFLFEYFSETQRNKGNFPGRFSGRQFSNSRSEMNVSTLELGDSALYLCASNRAGGEGTEAFFGQGTRLTVV.

This chain links TRBV7-9 with TRBJ1-2; no definite D call. CDR1 SEHNR and CDR2 FQNEAQ come from the germline V gene (reference sequence). CDR3 length equals 13 residues. The V and J ends lost 5 bases and 4 bases respectively, with 11 bases between them. CDR3 sequence: CASSLSLIYGYTF. In DNA form, the CDR3 reads TGTGCCAGCAGCCTGAGCCTGATCTATGGCTACACCTTC.

V and J are TRBV24-1 and TRBJ2-2, with TRBD2 as a possible D gene (5 bases). With 2 bases removed from V and 2 bases from J, the gap between germline ends came to 11 bases. In germline, CDR1 is KGHDR, CDR2 SFDVKD. The CDR3 spans 16 residues. The CDR3 here is CATSDSRTGNTGELFF. CDR3 in DNA: TGTGCCACCAGTGATTCGAGGACGGGAAACACCGGGGAGCTGTTTTTT.

V usage is TRBV10-3 and J usage is TRBJ2-4; no firm D call. Germline CDR1 reads ENHRY; CDR2 reads SYGVKD. The CDR3 covers 15 residues. Trimming removed 0 bases from V and 9 bases from J, with 15 bases in between. CDR3 in amino acids: CAISESVKSGSIQYF. The CDR3 region has the DNA TGTGCCATCAGTGAGTCCGTCAAGTCAGGAAGCATTCAGTACTTC.

The chain links TRBV27 to TRBJ2-7, with D unclear. This CDR3 contains 11 residues. Germline V gene lookup returns CDR1 MNHEY and CDR2 SMNVEV (reference sequence). V was cut by 6 bases and J by 3 bases, with 6 bases left in between. The CDR3 bases are TGTGCCAGCAGCCAGGACTACGAGCAGTACTTC. It is translated as CASSQDYEQYF.

This rearrangement joins TRBV5-1 to TRBJ1-1; D unresolved. The CDR3 is 13 residues long. Trimming pared 6 bases from V and 1 base from J, leaving 10 bases between. CDR1 is SGHRS and CDR2 is YFSETQ in the germline V gene. In DNA form, the CDR3 reads TGCGCCAGCATGGATCCAGGGAACACTGAAGCTTTCTTT. Residues: CASMDPGNTEAFF.

This clone was observed once. CDR3 in DNA: TGTGCCAGCAGTGTGGGACTAGCGGCGAGCACAGATACGCAGTATTTT. Encoded protein: CASSVGLAASTDTQYF. This sequence joins TRBV6-1 and TRBJ2-3; 11 positions agree with TRBD2. Trimming removed 4 bases from V and 0 bases from J; junction bases left unmatched: 3. CDR3 size: 16 residues. In germline, CDR1 is MNHNS, CDR2 SASEGT.

The V gene is TRBV7-2, the J gene TRBJ1-1; maybe TRBD1 (6 bases). Trimming took off 1 base at V and 9 bases at J, with 9 bases between the two ends. The CDR3 is made up of 12 amino acids. Germline V gene data show CDR1 as SGHTA and CDR2 as FQGNSA. CDR3 sequence (DNA): TGTGCCAGCAGCTTAGAGACAGGTAAAGCTTTCTTT. Translating it yields CASSLETGKAFF.

The rearrangement joins TRBV7-3 to TRBJ1-1, with 7 bases lining up with TRBD1. The germline CDR1 and CDR2 sequences are SGHTA and FQGTGA. V dropped 5 bases and J dropped 10; count of bases not matched to a gene: 10. This CDR3 comprises 13 residues. The CDR3, as DNA: TGTGCCAGCAGCCCGAGACAGGGCGGCCGAGCTTTCTTT. It specifies CASSPRQGGRAFF.

Concerning this clone itself: One junction end does not reproduce the germline sequence, and a read error may be involved. The chain uses TRBV3-1 (or the pseudogene TRBV3-2) and TRBJ2-7, with D hard to call. Germline V CDR1 and CDR2: LGHDT, YNNKEL (reference sequence). The length of the CDR3 is 13 residues. The CDR3 loop is CASSQALAYEQYF. In nucleotides, the CDR3 is TGCGCCAGCAGCCAAGCCCTTGCCTACGAGCAGTACTTC.

This clone was observed a few times. The chain employs TRBV27 and TRBJ2-2; possibly TRBD2 for D (7 bases). CDR3 length equals 16 residues. Germline CDR1 is MNHEY and CDR2 is SMNVEV (reference sequence). Trimming took 6 bases from V and 5 from J, leaving 19 bases between them. CDR3 residues: CASSLRSGGWTGELFF. The CDR3 DNA reads TGTGCCAGCAGCCTTCGATCGGGGGGCTGGACCGGGGAGCTGTTTTTT.

The chain has TRBV6-5 and TRBJ1-2; TRBD1 agrees at 8 bases. V dropped 4 bases and J dropped 4; count of bases not matched to a gene: 5. Germline CDR1 MNHEY, CDR2 SVGAGI. The CDR3 totals 14 residues. CDR3 in amino acids: CASSWTGNPYGYTF. The DNA of the CDR3 is TGTGCCAGCAGTTGGACAGGGAACCCCTATGGCTACACCTTC.

The chain employs TRBV6-5 and TRBJ1-1, with a possible D match to TRBD1 (5 bases). V was clipped by 5 bases and J by 7 bases, with 11 bases between them. CDR3 length: 12 amino acids. Germline CDR1 reads MNHEY; CDR2 reads SVGAGI. CDR3 sequence (DNA): TGTGCCAGCAGTCATCAGGGTGGTGAAGCTTTCTTT. It encodes CASSHQGGEAFF.

The rearrangement links TRBV4-1 to TRBJ2-1; 9 bases match TRBD2. After removal of 10 bases from V and 1 base from J, the junction contained 14 bases not matched to a gene. Germline lookup yields CDR1 MGHRA and CDR2 YSYEKL. This CDR3 contains 17 residues. The CDR3 is CAIFNDSGGLSYNEQFF. The CDR3 bases are TGCGCCATCTTTAATGATAGCGGGGGTTTATCCTACAATGAGCAGTTCTTC.

The J gene is TRBJ1-5, the V gene TRBV7-2; 7 nucleotides agree with TRBD1. CDR3 length: 13 residues. The ends lost 4 bases at V and 5 bases at J; junction bases unmatched: 2. Germline-derived CDR1 and CDR2 are SGHTA and FQGNSA. The CDR3 DNA reads TGTGCCAGCAGCTGGACAGGAGATCAGCCCCAGCATTTT. The encoded protein is CASSWTGDQPQHF.

This rearrangement joins TRBV5-1 to TRBJ2-2; TRBD2 is a possible D gene (7 bases). V lost 1 base and J lost 0, with 22 bases in between. Germline loops: CDR1 SGHRS, CDR2 YFSETQ. The CDR3 sequence is 20 residues long. The CDR3 spells CASSLRSSGGGFANTGELFF. The CDR3 nucleotides are TGCGCCAGCAGCTTGAGATCTTCTGGCGGGGGCTTCGCGAACACCGGGGAGCTGTTTTTT.

The rearrangement uses TRBV7-9 and TRBJ1-1; D remains ambiguous. V shed 3 bases and J shed 4 bases, with 6 bases lying between them. The CDR3 is 12 residues long. Germline V gene lookup returns CDR1 SEHNR and CDR2 FQNEAQ (reference sequence). The CDR3 sequence is CASSFSGTEAFF. CDR3 coding DNA: TGTGCCAGCAGCTTCTCAGGCACTGAAGCTTTCTTT. The full variable domain, in which reference TRBV7-9 and TRBJ1-1 provide the parts outside the CDR3, is DTGVSQNPRHKITKRGQNVTFRCDPISEHNRLYWYRQTLGQGPEFLTYFQNEAQLEKSRLLSDRFSAERPKGSFSTLEIQRTEQGDSAMYLCASSFSGTEAFFGQGTRLTVV.

V and J are TRBV6-1 and TRBJ1-5; D unresolved. The CDR3 runs 13 residues. Trimming cost V 1 base and J 7 bases, with 8 bases left between them. Germline V gene sequence: CDR1 MNHNS, CDR2 SASEGT. The CDR3 nucleotides are TGTGCCAGCAGTGAAGGAGGTTGGCAGCCCCAGCATTTT. Its translation is CASSEGGWQPQHF.

The V call is TRBV7-2, the J call TRBJ1-1, with D perhaps TRBD1 (5 bases). Per germline, CDR1 SGHTA and CDR2 FQGNSA. V shed 1 base and J shed 7 bases, with 19 bases lying between them. There are 16 residues in the CDR3. CDR3 coding DNA: TGTGCCAGCAGCTTAGAGTTATCGGGACTGGCGGGTGAAGCTTTCTTT. As protein: CASSLELSGLAGEAFF.

The chain recombines TRBV7-8 with TRBJ1-1; D uncertain. Germline CDR1 SGHVS, CDR2 FQNEAQ. V was pared by 0 bases and J by 1 base, with 12 bases between. The CDR3 has 16 residues. CDR3 amino acids: CASSLAGGLGNTEAFF. Here the CDR3 DNA reads TGTGCCAGCAGCTTAGCGGGAGGGTTAGGGAACACTGAAGCTTTCTTT.

V is TRBV20-1 and J is TRBJ2-7, with unresolved D. This CDR3 comprises 11 residues. Trimming cost V 8 bases and J 0 bases, with 8 bases left between them. Germline V gene sequence: CDR1 DFQATT, CDR2 SNEGSKA (reference sequence). In nucleotides, the CDR3 is TGCAGTCCCCTTTCCTCCTACGAGCAGTACTTC. Encoded protein: CSPLSSYEQYF.

This chain joins TRBV11-2 and TRBJ1-5; TRBD1 matches 9 bases. CDR1 is SGHAT, CDR2 FQNNGV, per germline. The trim removed 6 bases at V and 1 base at J, leaving 4 bases unmatched. There are 15 residues in the CDR3. Here the CDR3 DNA reads TGTGCCAGCAGTCTACAGGGGGCGAGCAATCAGCCCCAGCATTTT. It encodes CASSLQGASNQPQHF.

CDR3 sequence reads: CSASYLLSGGQETQYF. CDR3 in DNA: TGCAGTGCTAGTTATCTGCTTAGCGGGGGCCAAGAGACCCAGTACTTC. This chain joins TRBV20-1 and TRBJ2-5; 9 positions agree with TRBD2. The CDR3 extends over 16 amino acids. V dropped 3 bases and J dropped 1; count of bases not matched to a gene: 9. From germline, CDR1 is DFQATT and CDR2 SNEGSKA (reference sequence).

CDR3 in DNA: TGCAGTGCTAACAGACGGCGTGAAGCTTTCTTT. Protein sequence: CSANRRREAFF. The chain combines TRBV20-1 with TRBJ1-1; D is unresolved. V was shortened by 4 bases and J by 7 bases, with 10 bases between the two germline ends. Germline V gives CDR1 DFQATT, CDR2 SNEGSKA (reference sequence). The CDR3 has 11 residues.

The V call is TRBV6-5, the J call TRBJ2-1, with TRBD2 as a possible D gene (5 bases). CDR1 MNHEY and CDR2 SVGAGI come from the germline V gene. CDR3 length: 14 amino acids. Trimming removed 1 base at V and 7 bases at J, with 11 bases between. The CDR3 nucleotides are TGTGCCAGCAGTTACTTCGCAACGGGGAATGAGCAGTTCTTC. Translated: CASSYFATGNEQFF.

The CDR3 nucleotides read TGTGCCAGCAGTTTATCTCCTCGGGGGGAGGGGTTTTTGACTGAAGCTTTCTTT. It yields the protein CASSLSPRGEGFLTEAFF. This chain uses TRBV27 with TRBJ1-1, with TRBD1 as a possible D gene (5 bases). The length of the CDR3 is 18 residues. Germline CDR1 and CDR2: MNHEY and SMNVEV (reference sequence). Trimming took off 0 bases at V and 5 bases at J, with 22 bases between the two ends.

DNA of the CDR3: TGTGCCAGCAGCCACGGGATTCCAGAGGCCTATGGCTACACCTTC. Protein product: CASSHGIPEAYGYTF. The chain links TRBV7-2 to TRBJ1-2; D uncertain. V lost 5 bases and J 4 bases, leaving 17 bases between the germline ends. The CDR3 covers 15 residues. Looked up from germline, CDR1 is SGHTA and CDR2 is FQGNSA.

This rearrangement joins TRBV6-5 to TRBJ2-1; TRBD2 matches at 7 bases. Germline V gene sequence: CDR1 MNHEY, CDR2 SVGAGI. The CDR3 consists of 15 residues. Losses at the gene ends were 5 bases for V and 4 bases for J; bases not matched to a gene: 8. CDR3 residues: CASSRTGTTYNEQFF. CDR3 in DNA: TGTGCCAGCAGTCGGACCGGGACTACGTACAATGAGCAGTTCTTC.